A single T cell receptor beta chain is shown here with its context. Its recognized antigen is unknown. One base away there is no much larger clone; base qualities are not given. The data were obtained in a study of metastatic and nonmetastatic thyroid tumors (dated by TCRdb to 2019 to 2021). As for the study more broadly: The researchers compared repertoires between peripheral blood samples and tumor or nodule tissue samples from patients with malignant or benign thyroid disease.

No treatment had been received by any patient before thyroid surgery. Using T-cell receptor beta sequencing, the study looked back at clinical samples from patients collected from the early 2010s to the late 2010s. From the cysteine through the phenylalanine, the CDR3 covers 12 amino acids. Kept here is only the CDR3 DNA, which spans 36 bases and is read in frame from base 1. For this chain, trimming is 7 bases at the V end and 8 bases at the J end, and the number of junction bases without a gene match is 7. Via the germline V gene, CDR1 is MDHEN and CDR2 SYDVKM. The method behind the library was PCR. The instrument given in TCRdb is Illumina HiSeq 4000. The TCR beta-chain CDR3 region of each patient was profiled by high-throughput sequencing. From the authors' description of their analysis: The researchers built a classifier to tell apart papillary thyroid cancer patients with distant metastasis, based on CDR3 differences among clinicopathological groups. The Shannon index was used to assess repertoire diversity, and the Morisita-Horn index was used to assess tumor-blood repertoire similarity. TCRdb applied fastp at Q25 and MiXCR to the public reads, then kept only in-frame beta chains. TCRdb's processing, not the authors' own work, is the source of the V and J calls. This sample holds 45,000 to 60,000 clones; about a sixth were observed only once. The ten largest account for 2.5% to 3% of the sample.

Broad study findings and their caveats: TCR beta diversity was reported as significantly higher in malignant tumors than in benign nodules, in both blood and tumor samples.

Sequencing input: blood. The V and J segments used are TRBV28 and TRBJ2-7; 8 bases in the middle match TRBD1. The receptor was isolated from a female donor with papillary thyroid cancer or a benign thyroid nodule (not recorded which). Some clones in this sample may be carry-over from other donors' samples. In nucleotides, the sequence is TGTGCCAGCATTCGACAGGGGTACAAGCAGTACTTC. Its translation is CASIRQGYKQYF.